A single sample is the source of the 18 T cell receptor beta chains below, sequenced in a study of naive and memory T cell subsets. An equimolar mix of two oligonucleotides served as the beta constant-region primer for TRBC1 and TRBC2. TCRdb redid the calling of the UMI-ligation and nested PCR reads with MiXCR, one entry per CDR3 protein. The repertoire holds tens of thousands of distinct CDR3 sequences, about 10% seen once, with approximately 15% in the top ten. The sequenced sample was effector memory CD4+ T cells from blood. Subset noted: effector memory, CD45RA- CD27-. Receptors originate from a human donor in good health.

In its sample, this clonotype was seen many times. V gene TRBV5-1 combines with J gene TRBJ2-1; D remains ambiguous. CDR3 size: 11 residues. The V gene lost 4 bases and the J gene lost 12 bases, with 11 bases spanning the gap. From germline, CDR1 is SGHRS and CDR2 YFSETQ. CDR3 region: CASSRTGGQFF. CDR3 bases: TGCGCCAGCAGCCGGACCGGTGGGCAGTTCTTC.

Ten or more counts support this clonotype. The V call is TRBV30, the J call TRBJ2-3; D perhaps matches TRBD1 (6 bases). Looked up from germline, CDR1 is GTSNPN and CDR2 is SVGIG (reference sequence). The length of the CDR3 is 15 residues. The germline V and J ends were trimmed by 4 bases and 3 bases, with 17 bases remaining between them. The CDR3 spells CAWNLRGKGTDTQYF. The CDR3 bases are TGTGCCTGGAACCTTAGGGGGAAGGGGACAGATACGCAGTATTTT.

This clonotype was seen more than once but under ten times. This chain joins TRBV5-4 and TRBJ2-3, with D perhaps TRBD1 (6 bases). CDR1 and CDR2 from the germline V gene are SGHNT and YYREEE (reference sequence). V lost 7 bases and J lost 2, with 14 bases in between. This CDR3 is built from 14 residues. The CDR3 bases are TGTGCCAGCTCCTGGACAGATTACACAGATACGCAGTATTTT. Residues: CASSWTDYTDTQYF.

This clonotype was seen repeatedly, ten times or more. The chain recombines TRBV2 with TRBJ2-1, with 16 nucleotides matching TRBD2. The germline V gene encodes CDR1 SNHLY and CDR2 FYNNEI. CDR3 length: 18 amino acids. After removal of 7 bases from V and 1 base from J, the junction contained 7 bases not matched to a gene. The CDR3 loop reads CASTPGLAGGRSYNEQFF. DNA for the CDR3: TGTGCCAGCACTCCGGGACTAGCGGGGGGGCGATCCTACAATGAGCAGTTCTTC. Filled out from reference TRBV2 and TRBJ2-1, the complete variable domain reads EPEVTQTPSHQVTQMGQEVILRCVPISNHLYFYWYRQILGQKVEFLVSFYNNEISEKSEIFDDQFSVERPDGSNFTLKIRSTKLEDSAMYFCASTPGLAGGRSYNEQFFGPGTRLTVL.

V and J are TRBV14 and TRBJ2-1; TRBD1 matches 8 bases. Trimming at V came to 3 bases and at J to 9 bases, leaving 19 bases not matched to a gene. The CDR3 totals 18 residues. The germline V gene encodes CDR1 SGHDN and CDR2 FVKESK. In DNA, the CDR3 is TGTGCCAGCAGCCAGGCGACCTACAGGGGGGAACATACGAGTGAGCAGTTCTTC. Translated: CASSQATYRGEHTSEQFF.

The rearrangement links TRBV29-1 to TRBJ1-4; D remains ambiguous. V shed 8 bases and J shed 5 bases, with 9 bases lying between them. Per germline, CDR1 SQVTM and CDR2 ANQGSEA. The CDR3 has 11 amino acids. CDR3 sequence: CSTKTNEKLFF. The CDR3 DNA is TGCAGCACAAAAACAAATGAAAAACTGTTTTTT.

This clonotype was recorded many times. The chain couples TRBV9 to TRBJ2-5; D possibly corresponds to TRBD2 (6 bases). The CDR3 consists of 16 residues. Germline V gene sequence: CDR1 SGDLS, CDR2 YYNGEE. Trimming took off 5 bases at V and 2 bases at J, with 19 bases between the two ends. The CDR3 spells CASSAREGSGQETQYF. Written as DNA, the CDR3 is TGTGCCAGCAGTGCCCGTGAAGGTAGCGGACAAGAGACCCAGTACTTC.

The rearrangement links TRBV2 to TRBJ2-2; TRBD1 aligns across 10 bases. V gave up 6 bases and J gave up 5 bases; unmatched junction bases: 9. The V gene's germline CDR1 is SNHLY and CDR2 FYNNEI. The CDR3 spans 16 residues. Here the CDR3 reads CASSQTGTGVTGELFF. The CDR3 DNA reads TGTGCCAGCAGCCAAACCGGGACAGGGGTAACCGGGGAGCTGTTTTTT.

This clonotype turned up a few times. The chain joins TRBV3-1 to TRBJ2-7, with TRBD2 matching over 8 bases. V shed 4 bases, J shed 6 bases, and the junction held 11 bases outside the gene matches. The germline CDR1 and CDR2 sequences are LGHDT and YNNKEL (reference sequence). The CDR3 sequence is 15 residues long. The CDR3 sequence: CASSRFRGGEAEQYF. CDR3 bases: TGTGCCAGCAGCCGTTTTCGGGGGGGGGAAGCCGAGCAGTACTTC.

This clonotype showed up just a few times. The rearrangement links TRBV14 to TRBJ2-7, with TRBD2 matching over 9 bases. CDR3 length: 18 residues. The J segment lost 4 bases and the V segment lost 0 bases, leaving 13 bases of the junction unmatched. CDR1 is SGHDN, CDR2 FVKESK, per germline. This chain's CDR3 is CASSQDRAGGPGGYEQYF. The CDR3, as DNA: TGTGCCAGCAGCCAAGATCGAGCGGGAGGCCCGGGGGGGTACGAGCAGTACTTC.

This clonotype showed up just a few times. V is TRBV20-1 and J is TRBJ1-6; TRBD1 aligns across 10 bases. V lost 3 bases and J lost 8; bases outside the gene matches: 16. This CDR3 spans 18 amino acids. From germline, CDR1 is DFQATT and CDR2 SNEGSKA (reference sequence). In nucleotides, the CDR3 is TGCAGTGCTAGGGGACAGGGGAGACTCGTACGGGACCATTCACCCCTCCACTTT. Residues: CSARGQGRLVRDHSPLHF.

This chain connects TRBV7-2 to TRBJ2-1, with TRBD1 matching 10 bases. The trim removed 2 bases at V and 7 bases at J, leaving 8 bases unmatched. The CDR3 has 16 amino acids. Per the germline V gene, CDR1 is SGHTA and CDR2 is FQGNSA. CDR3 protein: CASSLRGGTGVNEQFF. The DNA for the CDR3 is TGTGCCAGCAGCTTAAGGGGTGGGACAGGGGTAAATGAGCAGTTCTTC. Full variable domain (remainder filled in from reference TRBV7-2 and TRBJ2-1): GAGVSQSPSNKVTEKGKDVELRCDPISGHTALYWYRQSLGQGLEFLIYFQGNSAPDKSGLPSDRFSAERTGGSVSTLTIQRTQQEDSAVYLCASSLRGGTGVNEQFFGPGTRLTVL.

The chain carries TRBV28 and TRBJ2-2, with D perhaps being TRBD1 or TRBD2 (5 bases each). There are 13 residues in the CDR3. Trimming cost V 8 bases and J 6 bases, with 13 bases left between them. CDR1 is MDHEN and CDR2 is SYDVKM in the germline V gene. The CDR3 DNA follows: TGTGCCAGCCGAGGGACGGTAGCCGGGGAGCTGTTTTTT. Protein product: CASRGTVAGELFF.

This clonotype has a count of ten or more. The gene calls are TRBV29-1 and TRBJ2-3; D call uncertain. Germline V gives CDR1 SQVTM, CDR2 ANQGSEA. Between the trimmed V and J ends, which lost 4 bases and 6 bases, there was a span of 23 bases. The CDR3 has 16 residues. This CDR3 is CSVGGRPRSERDTQYF. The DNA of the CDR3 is TGCAGCGTTGGAGGCAGGCCGAGGAGCGAACGCGATACGCAGTATTTT.

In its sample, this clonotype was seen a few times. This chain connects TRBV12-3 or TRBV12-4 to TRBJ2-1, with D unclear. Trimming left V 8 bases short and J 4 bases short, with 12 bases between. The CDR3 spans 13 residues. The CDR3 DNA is TGTGCCAGCTACGTCGGCGGATACAATGAGCAGTTCTTC. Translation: CASYVGGYNEQFF.

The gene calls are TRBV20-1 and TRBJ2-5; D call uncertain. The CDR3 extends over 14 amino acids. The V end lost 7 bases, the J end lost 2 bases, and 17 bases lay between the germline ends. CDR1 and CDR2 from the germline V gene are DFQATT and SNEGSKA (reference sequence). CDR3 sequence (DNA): TGCAGTGGGGCCCACCAAAATCTTCAAGAGACCCAGTACTTC. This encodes CSGAHQNLQETQYF.

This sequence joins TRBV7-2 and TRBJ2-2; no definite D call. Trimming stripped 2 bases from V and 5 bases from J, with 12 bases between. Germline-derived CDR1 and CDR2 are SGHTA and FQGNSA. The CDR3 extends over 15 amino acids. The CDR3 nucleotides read TGTGCCAGCAGCTTAAGGCCCCCCGGGACCGGGGAGCTGTTTTTT. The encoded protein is CASSLRPPGTGELFF. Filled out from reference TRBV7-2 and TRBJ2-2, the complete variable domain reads GAGVSQSPSNKVTEKGKDVELRCDPISGHTALYWYRQSLGQGLEFLIYFQGNSAPDKSGLPSDRFSAERTGGSVSTLTIQRTQQEDSAVYLCASSLRPPGTGELFFGEGSRLTVL.

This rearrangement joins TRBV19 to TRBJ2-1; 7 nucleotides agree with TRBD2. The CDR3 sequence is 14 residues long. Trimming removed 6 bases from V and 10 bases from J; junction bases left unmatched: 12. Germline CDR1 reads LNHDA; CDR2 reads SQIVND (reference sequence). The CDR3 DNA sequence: TGTGCCAGTAGGGGAGGGCGGCTGGGCGCGGAGCAGTTCTTC. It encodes CASRGGRLGAEQFF. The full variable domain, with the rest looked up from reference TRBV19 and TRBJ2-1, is DGGITQSPKYLFRKEGQNVTLSCEQNLNHDAMYWYRQDPGQGLRLIYYSQIVNDFQKGDIAEGYSVSREKKESFPLTVTSAQKNPTAFYLCASRGGRLGAEQFFGPGTRLTVL.